This entry concerns a single TCR beta chain. Its antigen is undetermined. The record originates from a study of response to subunit inactivated influenza vaccine. Notes on the study in general: Authors proposed each seasonal influenza vaccination draws in few new T cells.

Each CDR3 protein gets one entry after TCRdb re-called the RT-PCR reads with MiXCR. This sample has around 580,000 distinct CDR3 sequences, with 14% found just once. Losses at the gene ends were 6 bases for V and 0 bases for J; bases not matched to a gene: 15. Germline assignment: CDR1 MNHEY and CDR2 SVGEGT. The CDR3 consists of 19 residues. This chain connects TRBV6-2 or TRBV6-3 to TRBJ2-7, with 12 bases lining up with TRBD2. The receptor was derived from a man aged 50 or older who received an inactivated influenza vaccine. Material: PBMCs from blood, obtained approximately 13 days after vaccination. The CDR3 sequence: CASSLTLSTSGRNSYEQYF. The CDR3 nucleotides read TGTGCCAGCAGCCTTACGCTGAGTACTAGCGGGAGGAACTCCTACGAGCAGTACTTC.